This T cell receptor (beta chain) was captured by sequencing in a study of blood T cell repertoires in COVID-19. Background on the study: Collection of acute and convalescent COVID-19 samples took place in the United States, Italy and Spain.

The CDR3 totals 18 residues. J was trimmed by 2 bases and V by 5 bases; bases with no gene match: 9. Germline-derived CDR1 and CDR2 are SGHAT and FQNNGV. Profiling relied on immunoSEQ multiplex PCR, and the TCRdb table lists in-frame clones only, not all of them. The repertoire holds under 300,000 clones, with nearly 90% as singletons. The sequencing sample was made of peripheral blood. This sequence was found in a woman aged 60-75 years with COVID-19, enrolled during active disease. The rearrangement links TRBV11-2 to TRBJ1-6; 10 bases align to TRBD1. This CDR3 is CASSQTGTGVTYNSPLHF. The CDR3 coding sequence is TGTGCCAGCAGCCAGACCGGGACAGGGGTCACCTATAATTCACCCCTCCACTTT.